This is a list of T cell receptor beta chains from one sample in a study of blood T cell repertoires in COVID-19. Clones were sequenced by immunoSEQ multiplex PCR, and TCRdb holds only the in-frame ones, with some missing. The sample shows under 200,000 clones, 80% to 95% of them seen only once. Sequences were obtained from peripheral blood. These receptors were obtained from a man aged 45 to 65 with acute or convalescent COVID-19. The CDR3 runs from the conserved cysteine through the conserved F or W. The order of the fields is J gene, D gene, CDR3 length, clone size, V gene, CDR3 DNA, CDR3 protein. D genes are given only for firm matches. Only part of the rows carry a size: once, few, many, or a class if the clone is expanded.

J gene: TRBJ1-3
D gene: NA
CDR3 length: 15
clone size: NA
V gene: TRBV18
CDR3 DNA: TGTGCCAGCTCACCACAGGGGCAAACTGGAAACACCATATATTTT
CDR3 protein: CASSPQGQTGNTIYF

J gene: TRBJ1-1
D gene: TRBD1
CDR3 length: 14
clone size: NA
V gene: TRBV19
CDR3 DNA: TGTGCCAGTACCTGGACAGGGCGGTACACTGAAGCTTTCTTT
CDR3 protein: CASTWTGRYTEAFF

J gene: TRBJ1-4
D gene: NA
CDR3 length: 14
clone size: once
V gene: TRBV2
CDR3 DNA: TGTGCCAGCAAGTTCGGGGGGCCAAATGAAAAACTGTTTTTT
CDR3 protein: CASKFGGPNEKLFF

J gene: TRBJ1-5
D gene: NA
CDR3 length: 16
clone size: NA
V gene: TRBV10-3
CDR3 DNA: TGTGCCATCAGTGAGGGACCGGGAAATTCCAATCAGCCCCAGCATTTT
CDR3 protein: CAISEGPGNSNQPQHF

J gene: TRBJ2-1
D gene: NA
CDR3 length: 15
clone size: NA
V gene: TRBV11-2
CDR3 DNA: TGTGCCAGCAGCTCGACTCATCGACAGTTCAATGAGCAGTTCTTC
CDR3 protein: CASSSTHRQFNEQFF

J gene: TRBJ2-2
D gene: TRBD2
CDR3 length: 18
clone size: NA
V gene: TRBV11-2
CDR3 DNA: TGTGCCAGCAGCTTAGATCGGTCTAGCGGGGGTTACACCGGGGAGCTGTTTTTT
CDR3 protein: CASSLDRSSGGYTGELFF

J gene: TRBJ1-1
D gene: NA
CDR3 length: 14
clone size: few
V gene: TRBV10-3
CDR3 DNA: TGTGCCATCAGTGAAGTCCAGGGGAACCCTGAAGCTTTCTTT
CDR3 protein: CAISEVQGNPEAFF

J gene: TRBJ2-5
D gene: NA
CDR3 length: 11
clone size: NA
V gene: TRBV20-1
CDR3 DNA: TGCAGTGCTAGAGGGGGCGAGACCCAGTACTTC
CDR3 protein: CSARGGETQYF

J gene: TRBJ1-4
D gene: TRBD1
CDR3 length: 17
clone size: NA
V gene: TRBV13
CDR3 DNA: TGTGCCAGCAGCTCCCGGGACAGGGGAGGCCCGGGTGAAAAACTGTTTTTT
CDR3 protein: CASSSRDRGGPGEKLFF

J gene: TRBJ2-1
D gene: NA
CDR3 length: 15
clone size: NA
V gene: TRBV29-1
CDR3 DNA: TGCAGCGGAGGAGGGACCTCTCTATCCTACAATGAGCAGTTCTTC
CDR3 protein: CSGGGTSLSYNEQFF

J gene: TRBJ2-3
D gene: TRBD2
CDR3 length: 16
clone size: NA
V gene: TRBV7-2
CDR3 DNA: TGTGCCAGCAGGCAACTAGCGGGGGGGCCGGCAGATACGCAGTATTTT
CDR3 protein: CASRQLAGGPADTQYF

J gene: TRBJ1-4
D gene: TRBD1
CDR3 length: 15
clone size: NA
V gene: TRBV28
CDR3 DNA: TGTGCCAGCAGTCCTACCGGGACAGGGATCGTAAAACTGTTTTTT
CDR3 protein: CASSPTGTGIVKLFF

J gene: TRBJ1-1
D gene: TRBD1
CDR3 length: 11
clone size: NA
V gene: TRBV20-1
CDR3 DNA: TGCACCCCGAACAGGGGGGCTGAAGCTTTCTTT
CDR3 protein: CTPNRGAEAFF

J gene: TRBJ1-1
D gene: NA
CDR3 length: 16
clone size: NA
V gene: TRBV7-2
CDR3 DNA: TGTGCCAGCAGCCCAGCCGGGGGAAGCTTGTGGACTGAAGCTTTCTTT
CDR3 protein: CASSPAGGSLWTEAFF

J gene: TRBJ2-5
D gene: NA
CDR3 length: 16
clone size: NA
V gene: TRBV28
CDR3 DNA: TGTGCCAGCAGTTTATCTCGGGGGGCGCCGCAAGAGACCCAGTACTTC
CDR3 protein: CASSLSRGAPQETQYF

J gene: TRBJ2-2
D gene: NA
CDR3 length: 15
clone size: NA
V gene: TRBV29-1
CDR3 DNA: TGCAGCGCAAAAACTGGACAAACTAACACCGGGGAGCTGTTTTTT
CDR3 protein: CSAKTGQTNTGELFF

J gene: TRBJ1-1
D gene: TRBD1
CDR3 length: 15
clone size: NA
V gene: TRBV27
CDR3 DNA: TGTGCCAGCAGTGTCCGACAGGGGGCGAACACTGAAGCTTTCTTT
CDR3 protein: CASSVRQGANTEAFF

J gene: TRBJ1-4
D gene: TRBD1
CDR3 length: 13
clone size: NA
V gene: TRBV4-2
CDR3 DNA: TGTGCCAGCAGCATTCGGACAGGAGAAAAACTGTTTTTT
CDR3 protein: CASSIRTGEKLFF

J gene: TRBJ1-5
D gene: TRBD1
CDR3 length: 15
clone size: NA
V gene: TRBV28
CDR3 DNA: TGTGCCAGCAGTGAACCGGACAGGGGTTATCAGCCCCAGCATTTT
CDR3 protein: CASSEPDRGYQPQHF

J gene: TRBJ1-1
D gene: NA
CDR3 length: 15
clone size: NA
V gene: TRBV4-1
CDR3 DNA: TGCGCCAGCAGCCAAGACTCACAGGCTTGGACTGAAGCTTTCTTT
CDR3 protein: CASSQDSQAWTEAFF

J gene: TRBJ2-2
D gene: NA
CDR3 length: 18
clone size: NA
V gene: TRBV28
CDR3 DNA: TGTGCCAGCAGTTTACCCGCCGCTGGGACAACCAACACCGGGGAGCTGTTTTTT
CDR3 protein: CASSLPAAGTTNTGELFF

J gene: TRBJ2-1
D gene: NA
CDR3 length: 16
clone size: NA
V gene: TRBV4-2
CDR3 DNA: TGTGCCAGCAGCCAAGGACTCCCCACTACTTACAATGAGCAGTTCTTC
CDR3 protein: CASSQGLPTTYNEQFF

J gene: TRBJ1-1
D gene: TRBD1
CDR3 length: 13
clone size: NA
V gene: TRBV5-8
CDR3 DNA: TGTGCCAGCAGCGGGGACAGGGGCCGCGAAGGTTTCTTT
CDR3 protein: CASSGDRGREGFF

J gene: TRBJ2-2
D gene: TRBD2
CDR3 length: 19
clone size: few
V gene: TRBV7-9
CDR3 DNA: TGTGCCAGCAGCTTAGTGATTAGACTAGCGGGAGTAGACACCGGGGAGCTGTTTTTT
CDR3 protein: CASSLVIRLAGVDTGELFF

J gene: TRBJ2-3
D gene: TRBD2
CDR3 length: 17
clone size: NA
V gene: TRBV7-9
CDR3 DNA: TGTGCCAGCAGCTTAGATTTCCTAGCGGCGGGGGCAGATACGCAGTATTTT
CDR3 protein: CASSLDFLAAGADTQYF